This passage covers 18 T cell receptor beta chains from one sample sequenced in a study of cytomegalovirus exposure and HLA in healthy donors. The PCR made use of 60 Vbeta and 13 Jbeta primers. Clones were sequenced by immunoSEQ multiplex PCR, and TCRdb holds only the in-frame ones, with some missing. The data contain some 100,000 clones, about 72% of them singletons. The source material was PBMCs. Receptors were obtained from a middle-aged man in good health and CMV-seropositive.

V usage is TRBV15 and J usage is TRBJ1-1; D is undetermined. The CDR3 is 12 amino acids. Between the trimmed V and J ends, which lost 0 bases and 10 bases, there was a span of 9 bases. CDR1 is LNHNV and CDR2 is YYDKDF in the germline V gene (reference sequence). CDR3 DNA sequence: TGTGCCACCAGCAGAGATACCCGAGGAGCTTTCTTT. Residues: CATSRDTRGAFF.

This clone was seen a single time. The chain employs TRBV21-1 and TRBJ2-1; the table's TRBD2 call for D was not verified on the DNA. TRBV21-1 is a documented pseudogene. This CDR3 contains 17 residues. The CDR3: CASSKVPPGSSYNEQFF. The DNA of the CDR3 is TGTGCCAGCAGCAAAGTCCCCCCCGGGAGCTCCTACAATGAGCAGTTCTTC.

A few counts support this clone. The chain is built from TRBV7-6 and TRBJ2-7; D is perhaps TRBD1 (5 bases). The CDR3 is 13 residues long. The ends were cut back, 1 base at V and 5 bases at J, with 9 bases in the middle. Germline V lookup: CDR1 SGHVS, CDR2 FNYEAQ. Written as DNA, the CDR3 is TGTGCCAGCAGCTTAGAGCAGGGCAACGAGCAGTACTTC. Translation gives CASSLEQGNEQYF.

This chain links TRBV7-2 with TRBJ2-7; tentatively, D is TRBD1 (6 bases). Germline CDR1 and CDR2: SGHTA and FQGNSA. The CDR3 is 13 residues long. Trimming took off 5 bases at V and 5 bases at J, with 13 bases between the two ends. The CDR3 spells CASSVGQGDEQYF. Written as DNA, the CDR3 is TGTGCCAGCAGCGTGGGACAAGGGGACGAGCAGTACTTC.

This clone was seen only a few times. CDR3 nucleotides: TGTGCCAGCAGTGGGGGCGGACGCCTCGAGCAGTACTTC. This codes for CASSGGGRLEQYF. The chain uses TRBV2 and TRBJ2-7; possible D gene TRBD1, 5 bases. With 4 bases removed from V and 6 bases from J, the gap between germline ends came to 13 bases. The length of the CDR3 is 13 residues. Germline V CDR1 and CDR2: SNHLY, FYNNEI.

With respect to this clone: As the CDR3 is not closed by the conserved phenylalanine or tryptophan, this likely results from a read error. The DNA is left out, because the CDR3 cannot be placed on it with certainty; the CDR3 is given as TCRdb lists it. V is TRBV5-3 and J is TRBJ1-2. TRBV5-3 has ORF status, its function being uncertain. The CDR3 is 10 amino acids in total, end residues counted. CDR3 amino acids: CARSLDRDWG.

The V gene is TRBV5-6, the J gene TRBJ1-2; D perhaps matches TRBD1 (5 bases). Trimming removed 4 bases at V and 5 bases at J, with 9 bases between. The length of the CDR3 is 12 residues. Germline V gene sequence: CDR1 SGHDT, CDR2 YYEEEE. In DNA form, the CDR3 reads TGTGCCAGCAGCACCGGACAATATGGCTACACCTTC. Translated: CASSTGQYGYTF.

In its sample, this clone was seen a few times. CDR3 nucleotides: TGTGCCAGCAGCCGTGGGGACAGCTACGAGCAGTACTTC. Translated, it gives CASSRGDSYEQYF. This chain connects TRBV9 to TRBJ2-7; the match to TRBD1 covers 7 bases. Germline V gene data show CDR1 as SGDLS and CDR2 as YYNGEE. CDR3 size: 13 residues. J gave up 3 bases and V 4 bases, and 4 bases lay outside the gene matches.

This clone was detected once. The chain joins TRBV4-3 to TRBJ2-2, with TRBD1 identical over 9 bases. The germline gives CDR1 LGHNA, CDR2 YSLEER. V lost 0 bases, J lost 4 bases, and 9 bases stayed unmatched. The CDR3 sequence is 18 residues long. CDR3 residues: CASSQDAPGTGTTGELFF. CDR3 in DNA: TGCGCCAGCAGCCAAGATGCCCCCGGGACAGGGACCACCGGGGAGCTGTTTTTT.

The chain combines TRBV6-5 with TRBJ1-5; D is possibly TRBD1 (6 bases). The CDR3 covers 16 residues. Between the trimmed V and J ends, which lost 0 bases and 5 bases, there was a span of 14 bases. Germline assignment: CDR1 MNHEY and CDR2 SVGAGI. The DNA for the CDR3 is TGTGCCAGCAGTTACTCTTACAGGGCTTCTGATCAGCCCCAGCATTTT. Amino acids: CASSYSYRASDQPQHF.

The chain combines TRBV19 with TRBJ1-2; D not resolved. CDR3 length equals 15 residues. The V end lost 3 bases, the J end lost 4 bases, and 15 bases lay between the germline ends. In germline, CDR1 is LNHDA, CDR2 SQIVND (reference sequence). This CDR3 reads CASSMAPHSGYGYTF. The CDR3 DNA sequence: TGTGCCAGTAGTATGGCTCCCCATAGCGGCTATGGCTACACCTTC.

V and J are TRBV6-5 and TRBJ2-6; D is unclear. The V gene's germline CDR1 is MNHEY and CDR2 SVGAGI. Trimming shortened V by 7 bases and J by 2 bases, and 9 bases separated the two germline ends. The CDR3 runs 14 residues. The CDR3: CASTLLTGANVLTF. CDR3 sequence (DNA): TGTGCCAGCACCCTCCTTACTGGGGCCAACGTCCTGACTTTC.

The rearrangement joins TRBV9 to TRBJ2-3, with TRBD2 matching over 8 bases. Germline-derived CDR1 and CDR2 are SGDLS and YYNGEE. The CDR3 extends over 15 amino acids. V gave up 3 bases and J gave up 6 bases; unmatched junction bases: 9. The CDR3 region is CASSATGGRGDTQYF. In DNA, the CDR3 is TGTGCCAGCAGCGCCACGGGGGGGCGAGGTGATACGCAGTATTTT.

The chain carries TRBV11-1 and TRBJ2-7; 7 positions agree with TRBD2. CDR1 SGHAT and CDR2 FQDESV come from the germline V gene (reference sequence). Trimming at V came to 0 bases and at J to 2 bases, leaving 7 bases not matched to a gene. The CDR3 extends over 16 amino acids. CDR3 nucleotides: TGTGCCAGCAGCTTAGCGTGGAGCGGGACGGCCTACGAGCAGTACTTC. Amino acid sequence: CASSLAWSGTAYEQYF.

This clone was seen a few times. The gene calls are TRBV11-3 and TRBJ1-6; 7 bases line up with TRBD1. Germline V gives CDR1 SGHNT, CDR2 YENEEA. The CDR3 runs 14 residues. V dropped 5 bases and J dropped 10; count of bases not matched to a gene: 8. In DNA, the CDR3 is TGTGCCAGCAGCCTGACGACAGGGAACTCACCCCTCCACTTT. Residues: CASSLTTGNSPLHF. The full variable domain, rest sourced from reference TRBV11-3 and TRBJ1-6, is EAGVVQSPRYKIIEKKQPVAFWCNPISGHNTLYWYLQNLGQGPELLIRYENEEAVDDSQLPKDRFSAERLKGVDSTLKIQPAELGDSAVYLCASSLTTGNSPLHFGNGTRLTVT.

This chain connects TRBV2 to TRBJ2-5, with D possibly being TRBD2 (6 bases). The V and J ends lost 8 bases and 2 bases respectively, with 12 bases between them. This CDR3 has 13 amino acids. Germline-derived CDR1 and CDR2 are SNHLY and FYNNEI. DNA for the CDR3: TGTGCCAGCCTGGGGACTTTTCAAGAGACCCAGTACTTC. Translation: CASLGTFQETQYF.

The J gene is TRBJ2-1, the V gene TRBV18; 7 nucleotides match TRBD2. This CDR3 spans 15 amino acids. Looked up from germline, CDR1 is KGHSH and CDR2 is LQKENI. V shed 11 bases and J 8 bases; nucleotides not matched to a gene: 18. CDR3: CAPNRETGGRDEQFF. CDR3 sequence (DNA): TGTGCCCCCAACCGGGAGACGGGAGGCCGGGATGAGCAGTTCTTC.

V and J are TRBV18 and TRBJ1-5, with D perhaps TRBD1 (5 bases). CDR3 length: 13 amino acids. V was pared by 2 bases and J by 4 bases, with 6 bases between. Germline CDR1 is KGHSH and CDR2 is LQKENI. This chain's CDR3 is CASSPGTNQPQHF. The CDR3 DNA reads as TGTGCCAGCTCACCAGGGACTAATCAGCCCCAGCATTTT.